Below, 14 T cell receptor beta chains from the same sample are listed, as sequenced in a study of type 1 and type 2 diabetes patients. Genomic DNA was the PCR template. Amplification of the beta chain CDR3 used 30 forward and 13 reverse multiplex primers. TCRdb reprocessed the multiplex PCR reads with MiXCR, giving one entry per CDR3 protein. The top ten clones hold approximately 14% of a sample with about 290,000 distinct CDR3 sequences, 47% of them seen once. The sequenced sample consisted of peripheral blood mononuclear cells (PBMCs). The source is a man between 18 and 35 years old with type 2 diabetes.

DNA for the CDR3: TGTGCCAGCAGCGTTCAGGACAGGGGTGTTATCCAGTACTTC. This translates into CASSVQDRGVIQYF. The gene calls are TRBV9 and TRBJ2-5; 9 bases are shared with TRBD1. This CDR3 region has 14 residues. The germline V gene encodes CDR1 SGDLS and CDR2 YYNGEE. Losses at the gene ends were 2 bases for V and 10 bases for J; bases not matched to a gene: 9.

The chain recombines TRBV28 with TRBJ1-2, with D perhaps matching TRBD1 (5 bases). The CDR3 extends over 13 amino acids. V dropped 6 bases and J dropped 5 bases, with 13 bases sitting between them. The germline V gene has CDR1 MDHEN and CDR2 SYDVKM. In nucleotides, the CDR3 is TGTGCCAGCAGCTTGGGGGTTACGTATGGCTACACCTTC. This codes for CASSLGVTYGYTF.

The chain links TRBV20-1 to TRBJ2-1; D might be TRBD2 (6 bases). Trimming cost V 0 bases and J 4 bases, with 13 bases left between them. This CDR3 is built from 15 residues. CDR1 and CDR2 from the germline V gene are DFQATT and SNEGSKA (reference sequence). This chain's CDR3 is CSARDPGLEYNEQFF. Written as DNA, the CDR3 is TGCAGTGCTAGAGATCCGGGACTCGAATACAATGAGCAGTTCTTC.

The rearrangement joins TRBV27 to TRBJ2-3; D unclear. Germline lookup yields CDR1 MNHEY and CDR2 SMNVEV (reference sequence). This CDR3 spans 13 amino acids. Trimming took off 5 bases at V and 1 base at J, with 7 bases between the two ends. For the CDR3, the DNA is TGTGCCAGCAGTGGCCTAGGCACAGATACGCAGTATTTT. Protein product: CASSGLGTDTQYF.

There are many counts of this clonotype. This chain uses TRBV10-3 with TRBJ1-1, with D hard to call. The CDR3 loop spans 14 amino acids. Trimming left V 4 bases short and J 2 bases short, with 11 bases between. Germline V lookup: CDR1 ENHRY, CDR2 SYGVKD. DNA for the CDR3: TGTGCCATCAGTGGAATCAAGGACAACACTGAAGCTTTCTTT. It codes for CAISGIKDNTEAFF.

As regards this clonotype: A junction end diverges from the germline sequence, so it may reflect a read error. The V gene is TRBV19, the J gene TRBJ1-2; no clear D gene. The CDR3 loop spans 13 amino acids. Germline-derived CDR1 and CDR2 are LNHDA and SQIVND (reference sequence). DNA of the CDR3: TGTGCCAGTAGTATGGGGTCTGGTTATGACTACACCTTC. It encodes CASSMGSGYDYTF.

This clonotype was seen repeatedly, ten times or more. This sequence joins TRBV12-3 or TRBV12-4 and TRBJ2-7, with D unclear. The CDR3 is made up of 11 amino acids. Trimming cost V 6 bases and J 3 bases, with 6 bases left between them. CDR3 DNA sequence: TGTGCCAGCAGACTAAGCTACGAGCAGTACTTC. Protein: CASRLSYEQYF.

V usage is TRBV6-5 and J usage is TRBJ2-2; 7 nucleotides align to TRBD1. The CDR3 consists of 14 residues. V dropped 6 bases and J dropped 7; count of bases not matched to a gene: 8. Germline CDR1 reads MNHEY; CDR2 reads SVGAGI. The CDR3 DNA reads TGTGCCAGCAGCGCAGACAGGGCTAGCGGGGAGCTGTTTTTT. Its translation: CASSADRASGELFF.

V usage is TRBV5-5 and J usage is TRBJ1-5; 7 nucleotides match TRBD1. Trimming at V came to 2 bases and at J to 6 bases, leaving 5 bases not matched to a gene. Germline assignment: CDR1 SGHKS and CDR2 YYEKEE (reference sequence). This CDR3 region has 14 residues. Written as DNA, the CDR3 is TGTGCCAGCAGCTTAGACAGGGAAGCTCAGCCCCAGCATTTT. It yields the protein CASSLDREAQPQHF. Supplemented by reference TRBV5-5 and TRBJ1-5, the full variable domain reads DAGVTQSPTHLIKTRGQQVTLRCSPISGHKSVSWYQQVLGQGPQFIFQYYEKEERGRGNFPDRFSARQFPNYSSELNVNALLLGDSALYLCASSLDREAQPQHFGDGTRLSIL.

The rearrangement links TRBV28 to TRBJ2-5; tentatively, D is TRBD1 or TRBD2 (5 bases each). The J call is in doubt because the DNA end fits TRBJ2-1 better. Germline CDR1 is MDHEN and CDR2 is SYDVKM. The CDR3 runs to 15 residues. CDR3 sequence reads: CASSFGRDLRDEQFF. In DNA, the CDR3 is TGTGCCAGCAGTTTCGGCCGGGACCTCAGGGATGAGCAGTTCTTC.

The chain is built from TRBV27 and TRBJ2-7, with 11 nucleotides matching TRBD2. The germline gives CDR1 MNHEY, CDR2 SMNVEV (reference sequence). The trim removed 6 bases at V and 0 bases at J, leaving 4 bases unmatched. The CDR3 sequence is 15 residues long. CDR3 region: CASSSSGRYSYEQYF. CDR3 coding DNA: TGTGCCAGCAGCTCTAGCGGGAGGTACTCCTACGAGCAGTACTTC.

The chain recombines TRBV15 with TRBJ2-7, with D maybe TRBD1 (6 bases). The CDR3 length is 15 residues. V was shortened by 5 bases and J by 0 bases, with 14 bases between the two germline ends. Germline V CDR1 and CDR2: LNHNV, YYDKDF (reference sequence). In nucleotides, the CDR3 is TGTGCCACCAGCGTTGACAGGTTACACTCCTACGAGCAGTACTTC. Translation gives CATSVDRLHSYEQYF.

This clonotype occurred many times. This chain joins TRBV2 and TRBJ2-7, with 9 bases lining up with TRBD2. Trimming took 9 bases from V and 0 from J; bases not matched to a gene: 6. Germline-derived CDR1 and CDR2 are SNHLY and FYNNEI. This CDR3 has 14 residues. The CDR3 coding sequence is TGTGCCAGTAGCCTAGCGGGACCCTCCTACGAGCAGTACTTC. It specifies CASSLAGPSYEQYF.

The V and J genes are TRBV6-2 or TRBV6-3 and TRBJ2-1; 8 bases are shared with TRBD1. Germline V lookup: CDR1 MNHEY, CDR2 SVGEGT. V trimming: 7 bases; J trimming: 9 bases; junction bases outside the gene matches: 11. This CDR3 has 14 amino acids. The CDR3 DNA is TGTGCCAGCAACTTGGACAGGGTTGCGTCTGAGCAGTTCTTC. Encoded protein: CASNLDRVASEQFF.